This record concerns one TCR beta chain sequence. This record comes from a study of blood T cell repertoires in COVID-19. Assay: immunoSEQ multiplex PCR; the TCRdb copy retains only in-frame clones and omits some. The sample lists some 370,000 clones, roughly four fifths occurring once. The CDR3 spans 14 residues. Germline loops: CDR1 MNHEY, CDR2 SMNVEV (reference sequence). V lost 4 bases, J lost 0 bases, and 7 bases lay in between. The chain recombines TRBV27 with TRBJ1-5, with D hard to call. The clonotype was recovered from a woman in her fifties or sixties who had recovered from COVID-19. The sequenced material came from PBMCs or T cells enriched from blood (not recorded which). Here the CDR3 DNA reads TGTGCCAGCAGTTCCCAGGATAGCAATCAGCCCCAGCATTTT. Its translation: CASSSQDSNQPQHF.